This T cell receptor (beta chain) was obtained from a study of T cell responses to AZD1222 COVID-19 vaccine. Sequencing used immunoSEQ multiplex PCR; TCRdb keeps in-frame clones, though not all of them. The sample contains 100,000 to 150,000 clones, about nine tenths of which appear only once. This clone was seen just once. Antigen unknown. The CDR3 is 12 amino acids. With 3 bases removed from V and 10 bases from J, the gap between germline ends came to 7 bases. Germline V gene data show CDR1 as MNHEY and CDR2 as SVGAGI. Study-wide results and caveats: The reported proportion of spike-specific TCRs targeting unmutated variant regions was nearly half. Spike was spanned by vaccine-associated CD4 TCRs, which were dominant at 160-218 and 743-854.

The receptor's source is an adult who received the MenACWY meningococcal vaccine as a control. The specimen was peripheral blood, collected 28 days after the second dose of the MenACWY control vaccine. The rearrangement joins TRBV6-5 to TRBJ1-6; D remains unclear. CDR3 sequence: CASSYRASPLHF. In DNA, the CDR3 is TGTGCCAGCAGTTATCGGGCATCACCCCTCCACTTT.